This T cell receptor (beta chain) was profiled in a study of OX40 agonist ivuxolimab in advanced cancers. General study points: Dose levels from 0.1 to 3.0 mg/kg saw CD4+ and CD8+ blood T cells expand clonally by week 6.

TCRdb keeps only in-frame clones here, not all; method: immunoSEQ multiplex PCR. In the table there are about 93,000 clones, approximately 94% of which are singletons. Germline lookup yields CDR1 SGHRS and CDR2 YFSETQ. V was pared by 0 bases and J by 2 bases, with 2 bases of the junction left unmatched. This CDR3 has 14 residues. A word on this clone: What it recognizes is unknown.

The chain is built from TRBV5-1 and TRBJ2-7; TRBD1 matches at 7 bases. This clonotype was obtained from an adult with an advanced solid tumor such as melanoma, head and neck, liver or kidney cancer. Sequenced here: CD4+ or CD8+ T cells sorted from blood, sampled in a trial of the OX40 agonist ivuxolimab. The CDR3 DNA reads as TGCGCCAGCAGCTTGGGGACAGGCCCCTACGAGCAGTACTTC. Amino acids: CASSLGTGPYEQYF. Full variable domain (rest looked up from reference TRBV5-1 and TRBJ2-7): KAGVTQTPRYLIKTRGQQVTLSCSPISGHRSVSWYQQTPGQGLQFLFEYFSETQRNKGNFPGRFSGRQFSNSRSEMNVSTLELGDSALYLCASSLGTGPYEQYFGPGTRLTVT.